This entry concerns a single T cell receptor beta chain. The antigen is undetermined. The source of the sample is a study of OX40 agonist ivuxolimab in advanced cancers. Overall study context: Earlier anti-PD-1, anti-PD-L1 or anti-CTLA-4 therapy was permitted; about 44% had received some. Points from the study as a whole: CD4+ T cells averaged fewer expanded clones than CD8+ T cells. Low levels of normalized T-cell clonal expansion also appeared in some nonresponders.

The CDR3 consists of 12 residues. V was cut by 8 bases and J by 8 bases, with 13 bases left in between. CDR1 is MDHEN, CDR2 SYDVKM, per germline. At baseline, cycle 4 day 1, and cycle 7 day 1, blood was sampled. TCRdb's table, derived via immunoSEQ multiplex PCR, lists solely in-frame clones and lacks some. This table has around 82,000 clones, roughly nine tenths appearing once. The receptor was isolated from an adult with an advanced solid tumor such as melanoma, head and neck, liver or kidney cancer. This rearrangement joins TRBV28 to TRBJ2-1, with D possibly matching TRBD2 (6 bases). The sequencing here drew on CD4+ or CD8+ T cells sorted from blood, taken in a trial of the OX40 agonist ivuxolimab. CDR3 sequence reads: CASGTAYDEQFF. In nucleotides, the CDR3 is TGTGCCAGCGGGACTGCTTACGATGAGCAGTTCTTC.